These 3 T cell receptor beta chains were sequenced from one sample in a study of blood T cell repertoires in COVID-19. Clones were read by immunoSEQ multiplex PCR, and TCRdb kept only the in-frame ones, dropping some. The data show about 74,000 clones, around nine tenths seen once. The sample comprised peripheral blood. These receptors came from a woman of 80 years or more with active or convalescent COVID-19.

This chain uses TRBV3-1 (or the pseudogene TRBV3-2) with TRBJ2-3; 13 bases align to TRBD2. The germline CDR1 and CDR2 sequences are LGHDT and YNNKEL (reference sequence). There are 18 residues in the CDR3. V dropped 4 bases and J dropped 2; count of bases not matched to a gene: 9. The CDR3 region is CASSRTSGGPVNTDTQYF. The DNA for the CDR3 is TGTGCCAGCAGCCGGACTAGCGGGGGCCCCGTTAACACAGATACGCAGTATTTT.

In nucleotides, the CDR3 is TGTGCCAGCAGCTTGTCTGGCCATGAGCAGTTCTTC. It specifies CASSLSGHEQFF. The chain joins TRBV5-6 to TRBJ2-1; D not resolved. V lost 1 base and J 8 bases, leaving 7 bases between the germline ends. This CDR3 contains 12 residues. From germline, CDR1 is SGHDT and CDR2 YYEEEE.

The chain employs TRBV10-2 and TRBJ1-6; TRBD1 might be the D (6 bases). V was clipped by 3 bases and J by 10 bases, with 13 bases between them. The CDR3 length is 14 residues. Germline V CDR1 and CDR2: WSHSY, SAAADI. For the CDR3, the DNA is TGCGCCAGCAGTGATAACAGGGTAACCTCACCCCTCCACTTT. Encoded protein: CASSDNRVTSPLHF.